These 9 T cell receptor beta chains share one sample of origin, sequenced in a study of identical twins. TCRdb re-called the 5' RACE reads through MiXCR, storing one row per CDR3 protein. Here the sample spans roughly 500,000 distinct CDR3 sequences, about 20% being singletons. A further study also used this sample, focusing on T cells expressing NK-cell markers.

The sequenced sample consisted of CD4+ T cells sorted from blood. The receptors were sampled from a woman under 30 in good health.

This clonotype was counted only a few times. The chain joins TRBV20-1 to TRBJ2-1; 11 positions match TRBD2. Germline CDR1 and CDR2: DFQATT and SNEGSKA (reference sequence). After removal of 6 bases from V and 9 bases from J, the junction contained 7 bases not matched to a gene. CDR3 length: 13 amino acids. CDR3 loop: CSALAGGLREQFF. CDR3 nucleotide sequence: TGCAGTGCCCTAGCGGGAGGACTACGTGAGCAGTTCTTC.

The rearrangement joins TRBV20-1 to TRBJ2-2, with 14 bases fitting TRBD2. The germline CDR1 and CDR2 sequences are DFQATT and SNEGSKA (reference sequence). CDR3 size: 14 residues. V shed 6 bases and J 6 bases; nucleotides not matched to a gene: 3. The CDR3 reads CSARLAGGAGELFF. The CDR3 coding sequence is TGCAGTGCCAGACTAGCGGGAGGGGCCGGGGAGCTGTTTTTT.

This clonotype was seen once. The chain has TRBV11-2 and TRBJ2-7, with D unclear. CDR1 is SGHAT, CDR2 FQNNGV, per germline. Deletions cut 2 bases from V and 5 bases from J, with 13 bases between. CDR3 size: 14 residues. The CDR3 sequence: CASSLIGVGNEQYF. In DNA, the CDR3 is TGTGCCAGCAGCTTAATTGGGGTAGGGAACGAGCAGTACTTC. Together with reference TRBV11-2 and TRBJ2-7, the CDR3 gives the full variable domain: EAGVAQSPRYKIIEKRQSVAFWCNPISGHATLYWYQQILGQGPKLLIQFQNNGVVDDSQLPKDRFSAERLKGVDSTLKIQPAKLEDSAVYLCASSLIGVGNEQYFGPGTRLTVT.

This clonotype was seen a handful of times. V usage is TRBV5-1 and J usage is TRBJ2-1, with TRBD2 identical over 12 bases. J was trimmed by 6 bases and V by 2 bases; bases with no gene match: 3. The CDR3 totals 15 residues. CDR1 is SGHRS, CDR2 YFSETQ, per germline. CDR3 residues: CASSFGLAGINEQFF. CDR3 bases: TGCGCCAGCAGCTTCGGACTAGCGGGGATCAATGAGCAGTTCTTC.

This clonotype was found a few times. J is TRBJ2-3 and V is TRBV7-2; TRBD2 matches 7 bases. V lost 1 base to trimming and J lost 4 bases; unmatched junction nucleotides: 2. CDR1 and CDR2 from the germline V gene are SGHTA and FQGNSA. The CDR3 sequence is 14 residues long. CDR3 nucleotide sequence: TGTGCCAGCAGCTTAGGCGGGAGACCAGATACGCAGTATTTT. It encodes CASSLGGRPDTQYF.

The chain employs TRBV20-1 and TRBJ2-2, with D perhaps TRBD2 (5 bases). Trimming pared 6 bases from V and 7 bases from J, leaving 15 bases between. The CDR3 loop spans 13 amino acids. Germline CDR1 and CDR2: DFQATT and SNEGSKA (reference sequence). CDR3 residues: CSARTPAGGELFF. The CDR3 DNA reads TGCAGTGCGAGAACACCCGCGGGCGGGGAGCTGTTTTTT.

This clonotype has a handful of counts. CDR3 coding DNA: TGTGCCAGCAGTTACTCAGTTAATTCACCCCTCCACTTT. It is translated as CASSYSVNSPLHF. The chain combines TRBV6-5 with TRBJ1-6; D is unresolved. V shed 0 bases and J shed 6 bases, with 3 bases lying between them. CDR1 MNHEY and CDR2 SVGAGI come from the germline V gene. This CDR3 region has 13 residues.

The CDR3 DNA follows: TGTGCCAGCAGCGTTGAGATTAACTATGGCTACACCTTC. Amino acids: CASSVEINYGYTF. The chain recombines TRBV9 with TRBJ1-2; D unresolved. CDR1 and CDR2 (germline): SGDLS, YYNGEE. The length of the CDR3 is 13 residues. Trimming removed 2 bases at V and 1 base at J, with 6 bases between. Combining the CDR3 with reference TRBV9 and TRBJ1-2 gives the whole variable domain DSGVTQTPKHLITATGQRVTLRCSPRSGDLSVYWYQQSLDQGLQFLIQYYNGEERAKGNILERFSAQQFPDLHSELNLSSLELGDSALYFCASSVEINYGYTFGSGTRLTVV.

The V and J genes are TRBV9 and TRBJ2-1, with 9 bases fitting TRBD2. The V and J ends lost 4 bases and 3 bases, in that order; junction bases with no gene match: 8. This CDR3 region has 16 residues. CDR1 is SGDLS, CDR2 YYNGEE, per germline. The CDR3 DNA follows: TGTGCCAGCAGCTCACGTAGCGGGGGCGTCTACAATGAGCAGTTCTTC. As protein: CASSSRSGGVYNEQFF.